This T cell receptor (beta chain) is from a study of PD-1 blockade in classical Hodgkin lymphoma. General study results and limits: Relapsed/refractory patients reportedly had lower baseline diversity than newly diagnosed patients. The origin of the repertoire differences remains undefined, with disease activity or prior therapy as possible causes.

This table comes from immunoSEQ multiplex PCR, and its TCRdb copy is limited to in-frame clones, with some not included. The sample includes 14,000 to 15,000 clones, roughly nine tenths seen only once; the top ten take approximately 6.2%. CDR3 length equals 13 residues. The V end was cut by 2 bases, the J end by 0 bases, with 4 bases between. Germline V gene lookup returns CDR1 MGHRA and CDR2 YSYEKL. Details on this clone: Its antigen is not known.

Time point described: newly diagnosed, previously untreated cHL patient sample. Magnetic negative selection isolated CD8+ T cells from thawed PBMCs. Comparison samples consisted of PBMCs from newly diagnosed, untreated classical Hodgkin lymphoma. This chain uses TRBV4-1 with TRBJ1-1; no clear D gene. The specimen sequenced was CD8+ T cells from blood. This receptor was taken from a human donor with classical Hodgkin lymphoma. The CDR3 loop is CASSQWLNTEAFF. The DNA for the CDR3 is TGCGCCAGCAGCCAATGGTTGAACACTGAAGCTTTCTTT.